This TCR beta chain stems from a study of blood T cell repertoires in COVID-19. In the study overall: Both acute and convalescent COVID-19 samples were obtained from the United States, Italy and Spain. PBMCs, B-cell-depleted T cells, or T cells were the source of the cDNA or gDNA that made up the material.

In the original processing: Amplification of reference gene primers provided the estimated nucleated cell counts. Data came from immunoSEQ multiplex PCR; TCRdb stores just in-frame clones and leaves some out. V and J calls and clone size are copied from that table; D and trimming were computed from the DNA. The table shows some 530,000 clones, with around 85% occurring only once. Germline CDR1 reads SSHAT; CDR2 reads FNYEAQ (reference sequence). The CDR3 consists of 17 residues. In the case of this clone: Germline and junction disagree at one end, which may indicate a read error.

The sequencing sample was made of peripheral blood. V and J are TRBV7-7 and TRBJ2-5; TRBD2 aligns across 14 bases. This TCR derives from a human donor in a cohort sampled during active COVID-19. CDR3 sequence: CASSRGLAGGLQETQYF. Written as DNA, the CDR3 is TGTGCTAGCAGTCGCGGACTAGCGGGAGGACTCCAAGAGACCCAGTACTTC.